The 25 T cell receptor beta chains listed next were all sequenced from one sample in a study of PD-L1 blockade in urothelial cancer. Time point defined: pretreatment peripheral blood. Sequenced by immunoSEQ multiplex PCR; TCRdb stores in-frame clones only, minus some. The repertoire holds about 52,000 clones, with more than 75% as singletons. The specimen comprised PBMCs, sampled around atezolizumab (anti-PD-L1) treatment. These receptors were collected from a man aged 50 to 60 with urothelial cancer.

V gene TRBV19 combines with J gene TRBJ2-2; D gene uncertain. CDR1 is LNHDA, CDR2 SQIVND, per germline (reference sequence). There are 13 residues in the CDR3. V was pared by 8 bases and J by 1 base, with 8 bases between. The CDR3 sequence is CASLSWNTGELFF. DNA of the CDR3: TGTGCCAGTCTATCTTGGAACACCGGGGAGCTGTTTTTT.

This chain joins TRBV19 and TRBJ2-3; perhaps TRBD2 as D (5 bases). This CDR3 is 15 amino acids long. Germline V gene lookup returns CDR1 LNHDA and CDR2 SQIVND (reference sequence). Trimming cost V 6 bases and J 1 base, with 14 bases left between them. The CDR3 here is CASSQDGGRTDTQYF. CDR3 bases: TGTGCCAGTAGCCAGGACGGAGGTCGCACAGATACGCAGTATTTT.

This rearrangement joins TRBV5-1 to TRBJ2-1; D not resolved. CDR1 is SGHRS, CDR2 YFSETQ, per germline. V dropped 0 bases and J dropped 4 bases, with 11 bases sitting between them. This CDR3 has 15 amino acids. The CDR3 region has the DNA TGCGCCAGCAGCTTGGGTGGAGTTAAATACAATGAGCAGTTCTTC. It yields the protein CASSLGGVKYNEQFF.

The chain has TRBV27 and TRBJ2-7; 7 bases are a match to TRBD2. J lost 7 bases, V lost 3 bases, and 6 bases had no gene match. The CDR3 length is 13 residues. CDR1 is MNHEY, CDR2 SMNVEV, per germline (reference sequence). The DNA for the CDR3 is TGTGCCAGCAGTTTCGGGCGAGCGGGGGAGCAGTACTTC. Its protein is CASSFGRAGEQYF.

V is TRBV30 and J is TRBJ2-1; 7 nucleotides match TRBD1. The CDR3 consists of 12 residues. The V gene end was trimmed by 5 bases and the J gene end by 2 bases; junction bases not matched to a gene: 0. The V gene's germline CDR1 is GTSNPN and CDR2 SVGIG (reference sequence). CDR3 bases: TGTGCCTGGGGGACAGCCTACAATGAGCAGTTCTTC. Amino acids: CAWGTAYNEQFF.

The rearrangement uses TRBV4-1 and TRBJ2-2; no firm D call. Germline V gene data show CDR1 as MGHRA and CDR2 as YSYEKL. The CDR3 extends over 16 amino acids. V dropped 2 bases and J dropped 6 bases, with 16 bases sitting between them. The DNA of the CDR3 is TGCGCCAGCAGCCAAAAAACGGAGACGTCCGCCGGGGAGCTGTTTTTT. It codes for CASSQKTETSAGELFF.

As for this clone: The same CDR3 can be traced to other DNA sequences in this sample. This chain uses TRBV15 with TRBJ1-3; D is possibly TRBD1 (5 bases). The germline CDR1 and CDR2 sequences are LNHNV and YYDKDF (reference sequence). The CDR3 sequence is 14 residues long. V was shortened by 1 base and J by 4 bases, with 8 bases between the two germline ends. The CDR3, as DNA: TGTGCCACCAGCAGAGGCAGGGCGGGAAACACCATATATTTT. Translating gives CATSRGRAGNTIYF. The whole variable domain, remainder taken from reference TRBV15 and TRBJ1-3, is DAMVIQNPRYQVTQFGKPVTLSCSQTLNHNVMYWYQQKSSQAPKLLFHYYDKDFNNEADTPDNFQSRRPNTSFCFLDIRSPGLGDTAMYLCATSRGRAGNTIYFGEGSWLTVV.

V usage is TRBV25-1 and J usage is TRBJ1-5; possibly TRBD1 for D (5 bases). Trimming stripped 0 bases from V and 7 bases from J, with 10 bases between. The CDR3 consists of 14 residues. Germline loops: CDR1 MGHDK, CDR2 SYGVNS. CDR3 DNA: TGTGCCAGCAGTGAATATGGGGGGAAGCAGCCCCAGCATTTT. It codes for CASSEYGGKQPQHF.

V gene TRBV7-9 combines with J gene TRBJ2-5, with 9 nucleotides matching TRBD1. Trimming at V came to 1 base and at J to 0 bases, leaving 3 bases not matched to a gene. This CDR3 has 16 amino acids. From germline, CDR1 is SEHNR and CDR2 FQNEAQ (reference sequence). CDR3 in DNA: TGTGCCAGCAGCTTAGTAGACAGGGGGGACCAAGAGACCCAGTACTTC. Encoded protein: CASSLVDRGDQETQYF.

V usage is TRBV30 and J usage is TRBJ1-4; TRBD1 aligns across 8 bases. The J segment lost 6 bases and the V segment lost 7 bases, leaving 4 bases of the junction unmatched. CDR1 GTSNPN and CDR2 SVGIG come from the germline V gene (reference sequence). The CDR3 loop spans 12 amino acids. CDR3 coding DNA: TGTGCCTCCGCGGGACAGGATGAAAAACTGTTTTTT. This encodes CASAGQDEKLFF. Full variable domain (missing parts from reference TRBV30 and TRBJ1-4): SQTIHQWPATLVQPVGSPLSLECTVEGTSNPNLYWYRQAAGRGLQLLFYSVGIGQISSEVPQNLSASRPQDRQFILSSKKLLLSDSGFYLCASAGQDEKLFFGSGTQLSVL.

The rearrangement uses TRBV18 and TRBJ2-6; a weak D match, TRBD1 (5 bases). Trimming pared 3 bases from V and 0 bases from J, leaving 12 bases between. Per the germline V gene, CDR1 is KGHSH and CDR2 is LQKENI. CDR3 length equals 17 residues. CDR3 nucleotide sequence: TGTGCCAGCTCACCCAGCTCTCAGGGCTCTGGGGCCAACGTCCTGACTTTC. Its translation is CASSPSSQGSGANVLTF. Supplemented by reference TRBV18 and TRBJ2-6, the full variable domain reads NAGVMQNPRHLVRRRGQEARLRCSPMKGHSHVYWYRQLPEEGLKFMVYLQKENIIDESGMPKERFSAEFPKEGPSILRIQQVVRGDSAAYFCASSPSSQGSGANVLTFGAGSRLTVL.

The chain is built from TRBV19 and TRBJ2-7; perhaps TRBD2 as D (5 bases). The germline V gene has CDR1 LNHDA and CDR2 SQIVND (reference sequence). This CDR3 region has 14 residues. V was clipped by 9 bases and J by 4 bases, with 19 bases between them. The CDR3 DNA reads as TGTGCCAGCTCGGATTTCGGGGATCGGTACGAGCAGTACTTC. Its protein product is CASSDFGDRYEQYF.

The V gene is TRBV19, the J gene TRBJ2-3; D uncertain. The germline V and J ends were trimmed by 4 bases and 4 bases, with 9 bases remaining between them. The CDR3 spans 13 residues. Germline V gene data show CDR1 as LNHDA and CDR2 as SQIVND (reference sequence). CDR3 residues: CASSKAHPDTQYF. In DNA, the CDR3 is TGTGCCAGTAGTAAAGCCCACCCAGATACGCAGTATTTT.

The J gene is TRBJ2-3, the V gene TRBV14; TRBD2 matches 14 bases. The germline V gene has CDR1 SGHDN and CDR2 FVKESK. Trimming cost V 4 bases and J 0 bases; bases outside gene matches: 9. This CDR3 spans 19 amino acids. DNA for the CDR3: TGTGCCAGCAGCCCACTGCTTGGGACTAGCGGGGGCAGCACAGATACGCAGTATTTT. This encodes CASSPLLGTSGGSTDTQYF.

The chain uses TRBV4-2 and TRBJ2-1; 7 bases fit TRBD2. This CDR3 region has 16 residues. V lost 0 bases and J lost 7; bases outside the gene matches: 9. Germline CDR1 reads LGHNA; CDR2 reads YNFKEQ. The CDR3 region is CASSQDGTGGSNEQFF. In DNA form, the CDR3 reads TGTGCCAGCAGCCAAGATGGAACCGGGGGGAGTAATGAGCAGTTCTTC.

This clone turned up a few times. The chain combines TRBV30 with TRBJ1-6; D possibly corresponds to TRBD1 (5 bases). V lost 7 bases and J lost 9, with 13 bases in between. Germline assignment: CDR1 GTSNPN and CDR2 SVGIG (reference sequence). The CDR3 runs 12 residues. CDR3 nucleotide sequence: TGTGCCTCGGGGGGTGGAAGTTCACCCCTCCACTTT. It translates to CASGGGSSPLHF.

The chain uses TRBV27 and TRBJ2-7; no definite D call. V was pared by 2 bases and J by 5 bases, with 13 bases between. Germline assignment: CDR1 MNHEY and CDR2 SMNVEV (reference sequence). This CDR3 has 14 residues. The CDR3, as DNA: TGTGCCAGCAGTTTAATGGTCAGAGGCGACGAGCAGTACTTC. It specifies CASSLMVRGDEQYF.

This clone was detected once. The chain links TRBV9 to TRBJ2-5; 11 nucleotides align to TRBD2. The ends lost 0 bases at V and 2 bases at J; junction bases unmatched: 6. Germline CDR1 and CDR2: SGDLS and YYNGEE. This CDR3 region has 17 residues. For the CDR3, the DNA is TGTGCCAGCAGCGTAGACCTAGCGGGAGGACTACAAGAGACCCAGTACTTC. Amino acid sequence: CASSVDLAGGLQETQYF.

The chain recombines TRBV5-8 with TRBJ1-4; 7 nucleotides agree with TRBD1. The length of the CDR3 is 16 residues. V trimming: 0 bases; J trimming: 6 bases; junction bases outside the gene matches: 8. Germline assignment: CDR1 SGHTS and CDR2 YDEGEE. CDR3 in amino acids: CASSLGHRGRDEKLFF. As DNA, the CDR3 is TGTGCCAGCAGCTTGGGCCACAGGGGACGGGATGAAAAACTGTTTTTT.

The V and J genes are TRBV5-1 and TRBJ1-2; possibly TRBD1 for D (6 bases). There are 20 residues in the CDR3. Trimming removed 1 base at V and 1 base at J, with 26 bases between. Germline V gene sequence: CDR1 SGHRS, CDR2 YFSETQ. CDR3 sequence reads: CASSLNTPSIGQTHNYGYTF. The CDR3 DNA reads TGCGCCAGCAGCTTGAATACCCCTTCAATCGGACAGACTCATAACTATGGCTACACCTTC.

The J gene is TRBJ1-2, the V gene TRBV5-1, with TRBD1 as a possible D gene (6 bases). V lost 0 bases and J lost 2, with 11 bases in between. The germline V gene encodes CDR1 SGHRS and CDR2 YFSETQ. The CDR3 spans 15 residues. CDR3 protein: CASSLDLGANYGYTF. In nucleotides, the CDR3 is TGCGCCAGCAGCTTGGACCTGGGGGCGAACTATGGCTACACCTTC. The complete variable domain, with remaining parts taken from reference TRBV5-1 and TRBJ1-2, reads KAGVTQTPRYLIKTRGQQVTLSCSPISGHRSVSWYQQTPGQGLQFLFEYFSETQRNKGNFPGRFSGRQFSNSRSEMNVSTLELGDSALYLCASSLDLGANYGYTFGSGTRLTVV.

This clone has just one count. This CDR3 is CATSGPGAYEQYF. In nucleotides, the CDR3 is TGTGCCACGAGCGGGCCTGGGGCTTACGAGCAGTACTTC. The V call is TRBV19, the J call TRBJ2-7; perhaps TRBD2 as D (6 bases). CDR3 length: 13 amino acids. Deletions cut 10 bases from V and 4 bases from J, with 17 bases between. Germline CDR1 reads LNHDA; CDR2 reads SQIVND (reference sequence).

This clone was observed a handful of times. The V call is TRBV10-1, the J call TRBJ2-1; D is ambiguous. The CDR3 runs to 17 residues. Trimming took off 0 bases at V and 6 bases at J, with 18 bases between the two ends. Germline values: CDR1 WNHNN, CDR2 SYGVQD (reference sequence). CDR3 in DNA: TGCGCCAGCAGTGAGTCCGGCGTGTCAGGTCTTGGCAATGAGCAGTTCTTC. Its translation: CASSESGVSGLGNEQFF.

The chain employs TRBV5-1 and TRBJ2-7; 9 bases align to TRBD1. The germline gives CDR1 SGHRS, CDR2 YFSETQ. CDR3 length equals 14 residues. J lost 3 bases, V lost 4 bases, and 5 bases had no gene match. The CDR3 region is CASSPTGGVYEQYF. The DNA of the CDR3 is TGCGCCAGCAGCCCGACAGGGGGGGTCTACGAGCAGTACTTC.

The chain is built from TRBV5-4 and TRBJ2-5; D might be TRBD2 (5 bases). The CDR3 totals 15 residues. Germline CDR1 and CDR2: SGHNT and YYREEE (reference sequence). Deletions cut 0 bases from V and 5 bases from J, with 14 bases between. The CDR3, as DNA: TGTGCCAGCAGCTTGGAACAGAGGGTCACGGAGACCCAGTACTTC. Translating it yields CASSLEQRVTETQYF.